The clone carrying this T cell receptor beta chain was found a few times. The target antigen is unknown. The data stem from a study of T cells in localized non-small cell lung cancer. Study observations and caveats: In adjacent lung appeared a median about 57 of the top 100 tumor clones.

Libraries were prepared by immunoSEQ multiplex PCR; TCRdb keeps only in-frame clonotypes and omits some of them. The table includes 4,000 or so clones, 34% detected once. Trimming left V 0 bases short and J 7 bases short, with 13 bases between. The CDR3 runs 14 residues. From germline, CDR1 is SGHRS and CDR2 YFSETQ. The TCR originated in a man aged 40 to 70 with stage II squamous cell lung carcinoma. V gene TRBV5-1 combines with J gene TRBJ1-1; D possibly corresponds to TRBD1 (5 bases). Specimen: lung tumor tissue, collected before any cancer treatment. CDR3 region: CASSLGRGGSEAFF. CDR3 nucleotide sequence: TGCGCCAGCAGCTTGGGAAGGGGCGGGAGTGAAGCTTTCTTT.